What follows are 4 T cell receptor beta chains derived from one specimen sequenced in a study of cytomegalovirus exposure and HLA in healthy donors. Clones were read by immunoSEQ multiplex PCR, and TCRdb kept only the in-frame ones, dropping some. The sample yields roughly 63,000 clones, more than 70% seen once. The sequenced material came from PBMCs. The receptor source for this set is a woman under 30 in good health and CMV-seronegative.

The chain couples TRBV27 to TRBJ1-2; the D gene is possibly TRBD1 (6 bases). Germline V gene lookup returns CDR1 MNHEY and CDR2 SMNVEV (reference sequence). CDR3 length: 14 amino acids. Trimming left V 3 bases short and J 7 bases short, with 15 bases between. CDR3 bases: TGTGCCAGCAGTTTCGGACAGTTGATCGGTGGCTACACCTTC. As protein: CASSFGQLIGGYTF.

This chain links TRBV28 with TRBJ1-1; 8 bases line up with TRBD1. Looked up from germline, CDR1 is MDHEN and CDR2 is SYDVKM. This CDR3 contains 15 residues. The V and J ends lost 9 bases and 4 bases, in that order; junction bases with no gene match: 13. The CDR3 DNA reads as TGTGCCAGTACCCCGATGCATACAGGGGGCACTGAAGCTTTCTTT. This encodes CASTPMHTGGTEAFF. The full variable domain, with the rest looked up from reference TRBV28 and TRBJ1-1, is DVKVTQSSRYLVKRTGEKVFLECVQDMDHENMFWYRQDPGLGLRLIYFSYDVKMKEKGDIPEGYSVSREKKERFSLILESASTNQTSMYLCASTPMHTGGTEAFFGQGTRLTVV.

V gene TRBV28 combines with J gene TRBJ2-7; D remains ambiguous. Per germline, CDR1 MDHEN and CDR2 SYDVKM. V lost 3 bases and J lost 2, with 8 bases in between. The CDR3 is 13 residues long. CDR3 in DNA: TGTGCCAGCAGTTTTGAGACAACCTACGAGCAGTACTTC. Translation: CASSFETTYEQYF. Drawing the rest from reference TRBV28 and TRBJ2-7, the complete variable domain is DVKVTQSSRYLVKRTGEKVFLECVQDMDHENMFWYRQDPGLGLRLIYFSYDVKMKEKGDIPEGYSVSREKKERFSLILESASTNQTSMYLCASSFETTYEQYFGPGTRLTVT.

J is TRBJ2-5 and V is TRBV28; 10 bases line up with TRBD2. This CDR3 has 17 residues. Trimming cost V 2 bases and J 1 base; bases outside gene matches: 7. The germline V gene encodes CDR1 MDHEN and CDR2 SYDVKM. CDR3 region: CASSLVGSGGLQETQYF. The CDR3 DNA sequence: TGTGCCAGCAGTTTAGTGGGTAGCGGGGGGCTCCAAGAGACCCAGTACTTC. Filled out from reference TRBV28 and TRBJ2-5, the complete variable domain reads DVKVTQSSRYLVKRTGEKVFLECVQDMDHENMFWYRQDPGLGLRLIYFSYDVKMKEKGDIPEGYSVSREKKERFSLILESASTNQTSMYLCASSLVGSGGLQETQYFGPGTRLLVL.